The clone carrying this TCR beta chain was counted only a few times. These data belong to a study of T-cell reconstitution after alpha-beta-depleted transplantation in children. Unique molecular identifiers were incorporated when the TCRbeta library was constructed. In TCRdb, the PCR reads were re-called with MiXCR into one record per CDR3 protein. This table holds 500,000 to 600,000 distinct CDR3 sequences, roughly 33% found once. Germline lookup yields CDR1 DFQATT and CDR2 SNEGSKA (reference sequence). CDR3 length: 14 amino acids. V lost 6 bases and J lost 4, with 19 bases in between. This clonotype was sampled from a human donor who donated a stem cell graft to a child with aplastic anemia. This chain joins TRBV20-1 and TRBJ2-7; D gene unclear. Sample: PBMCs from the stem cell graft donor, taken from the stem cell graft. DNA of the CDR3: TGCAGTGCCCCCCTCTTGAGACGTATTTACGAGCAGTACTTC. It codes for CSAPLLRRIYEQYF.